This is a list of T cell receptor beta chains from one sample in a study of blood T cell repertoires in COVID-19. Produced via immunoSEQ multiplex PCR; TCRdb's table is partial and in-frame only. The repertoire has approximately 93,000 clones, 88% of them found once; the top ten carry over 0.45%. Sequenced: peripheral blood. These receptors were obtained from a man aged 55 to 69 with acute or convalescent COVID-19. The conserved cysteine and the conserved F or W are not part of the CDR3 here. Each record gives: J gene, V gene, CDR3 protein.

TRBJ2-7,TRBV12-3/TRBV12-4,ASSGSSYEQY
TRBJ2-2,TRBV9,ASSVDPAGGLAGELF
TRBJ2-6,TRBV21-1,ASRDGGGCRRANVLT
TRBJ1-1,TRBV5-5,ASSSGMQMNTEAF
TRBJ2-7,TRBV18,ASSVQGARLRTSSYEQY
TRBJ1-2,TRBV7-2,ASSFLRQGAEGYT
TRBJ2-3,TRBV27,ASSSPYGGASTQY
TRBJ2-7,TRBV5-6,ASSSQGPGAYEQY
TRBJ1-6,TRBV6-1,ASSEDRDSPLH
TRBJ1-2,TRBV9,ASNRQRYGYT
TRBJ1-6,TRBV5-6,ASRRGSSYNSPLH
TRBJ1-4,TRBV27,ASSSPSTGGSEKLF
TRBJ1-2,TRBV28,ASSFLIFRQGDYGYT
TRBJ1-6,TRBV7-2,ASRPTTATSPLH
TRBJ2-5,TRBV5-5,ASSLVAGGLGETQY
TRBJ2-3,TRBV5-1,ASSLGDREGSDTQY
TRBJ2-2,TRBV30,AWNPSGPNTGELF
TRBJ2-4,TRBV29-1,SGRTSRNIQY
TRBJ2-1,TRBV6-5,ASRGRGSPYNEQF
TRBJ2-5,TRBV24-1,ATSETGGPRQETQY